Here is one TCR beta chain with its context. Its antigen remains unidentified. This sample's treatment: around 19 received Ad26.COV2.S at low or high dose, single or two shots; about 5 received placebo; per-sample allocation not given. Samples analyzed were those drawn on day 63 after the first vaccine or placebo injection. Spike of the Wuhan-strain SARS-CoV-2 was expressed by an Ad26 vector, which formed the vaccine. This CDR3 contains 15 residues. The germline CDR1 and CDR2 sequences are SGHNT and YYREEE (reference sequence). With V trimmed by 4 bases and J by 6 bases, 8 bases remained unmatched. Produced via immunoSEQ multiplex PCR; TCRdb's table is partial and in-frame only. This table has roughly 510,000 clones, roughly 87% appearing once. These data originate in a study of Ad26.COV2.S vaccination and SARS-CoV-2 variants. Study conclusions and caveats: Non-spike TCR breadth did not differ much between vaccine and placebo recipients.

This clonotype originated in a person aged 18-60 years who received the Ad26.COV2.S COVID-19 vaccine or a placebo. The sequencing here drew on peripheral blood, taken in a trial of Ad26.COV2.S vaccine versus placebo. The chain couples TRBV5-4 to TRBJ2-2, with 8 bases that match TRBD1. CDR3 protein: CASSSPGGKAGELFF. DNA for the CDR3: TGTGCCAGCAGCAGTCCAGGGGGCAAGGCCGGGGAGCTGTTTTTT.